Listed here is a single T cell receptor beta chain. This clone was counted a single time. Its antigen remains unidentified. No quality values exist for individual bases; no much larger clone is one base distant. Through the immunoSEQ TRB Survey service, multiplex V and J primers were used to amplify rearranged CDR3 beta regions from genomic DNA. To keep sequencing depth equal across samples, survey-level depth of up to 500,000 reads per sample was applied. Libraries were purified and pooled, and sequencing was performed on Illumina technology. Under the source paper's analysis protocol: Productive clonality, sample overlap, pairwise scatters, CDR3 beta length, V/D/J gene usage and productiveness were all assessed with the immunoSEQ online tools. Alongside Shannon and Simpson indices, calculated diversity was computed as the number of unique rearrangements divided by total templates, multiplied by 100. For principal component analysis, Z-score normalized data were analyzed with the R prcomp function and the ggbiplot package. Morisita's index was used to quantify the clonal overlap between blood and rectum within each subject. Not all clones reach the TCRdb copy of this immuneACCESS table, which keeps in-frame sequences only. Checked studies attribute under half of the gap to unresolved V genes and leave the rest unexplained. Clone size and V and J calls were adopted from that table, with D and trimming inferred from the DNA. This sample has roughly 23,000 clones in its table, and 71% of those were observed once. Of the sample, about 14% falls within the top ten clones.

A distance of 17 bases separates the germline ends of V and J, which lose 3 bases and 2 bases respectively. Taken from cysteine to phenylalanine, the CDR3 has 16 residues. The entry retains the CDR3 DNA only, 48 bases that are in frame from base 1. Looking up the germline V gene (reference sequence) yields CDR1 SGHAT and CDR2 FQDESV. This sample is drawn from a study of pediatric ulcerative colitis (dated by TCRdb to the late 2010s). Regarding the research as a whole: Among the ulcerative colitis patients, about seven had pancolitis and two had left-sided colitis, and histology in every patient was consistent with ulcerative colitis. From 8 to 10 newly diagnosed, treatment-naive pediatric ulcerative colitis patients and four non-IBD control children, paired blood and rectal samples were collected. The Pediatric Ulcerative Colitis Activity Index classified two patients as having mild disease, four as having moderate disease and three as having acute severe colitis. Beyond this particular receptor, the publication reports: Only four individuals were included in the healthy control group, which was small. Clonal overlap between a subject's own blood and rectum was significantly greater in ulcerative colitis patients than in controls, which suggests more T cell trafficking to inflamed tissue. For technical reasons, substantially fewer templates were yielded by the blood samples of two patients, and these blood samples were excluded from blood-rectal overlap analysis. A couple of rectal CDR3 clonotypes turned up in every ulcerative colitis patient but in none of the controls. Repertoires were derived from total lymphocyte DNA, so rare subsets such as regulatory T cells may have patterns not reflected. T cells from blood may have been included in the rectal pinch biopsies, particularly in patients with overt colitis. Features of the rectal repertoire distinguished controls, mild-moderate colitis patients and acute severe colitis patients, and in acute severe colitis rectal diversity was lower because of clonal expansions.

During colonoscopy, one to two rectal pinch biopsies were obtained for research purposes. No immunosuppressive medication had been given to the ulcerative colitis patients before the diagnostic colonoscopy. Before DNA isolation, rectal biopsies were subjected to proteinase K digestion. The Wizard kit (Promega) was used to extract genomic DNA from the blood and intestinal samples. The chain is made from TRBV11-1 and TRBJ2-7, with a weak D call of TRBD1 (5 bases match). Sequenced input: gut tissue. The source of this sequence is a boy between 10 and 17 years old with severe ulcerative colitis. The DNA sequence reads TGTGCCAGCAGCTTCCGGGCAGGGAAAAACCCCTACGAGCAGTACTTC. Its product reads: CASSFRAGKNPYEQYF.